Described below is a single TCR beta chain sequence and its context. Its target is unknown. This entry belongs to a study of blood T cells in healthy people across ages. Points from the study as a whole: Among T cells, TCR beta diversity per million cells dropped roughly linearly as age rose. There were more naive CD4+ cells and higher diversity in long-lived donors than in aged donors.

Together with a sample-barcoded 5' primer, a J-beta primer mix was included in a second PCR lasting roughly 6 to 12 cycles. MiXCR, applied by TCRdb to the 5' RACE reads, yields one record per CDR3 protein. The data contain over 600,000 distinct CDR3 sequences, more than 55% of them singletons. CDR1 is SGHTA, CDR2 FQGNSA, per germline. V lost 5 bases, J lost 3 bases, and 13 bases lay in between. This CDR3 is built from 14 residues. The rearrangement joins TRBV7-2 to TRBJ2-5; D gene ambiguous. The sequencing input was blood. The origin of this receptor is a middle-aged man in good health. The CDR3 loop reads CASSPGTFEETQYF. The DNA for the CDR3 is TGTGCCAGCAGCCCCGGAACTTTTGAAGAGACCCAGTACTTC.